This TCR beta chain was documented in a study of human T cells and chemical hapten exposure (dated by TCRdb to the early 2020s). For context, the study as a whole: For sensitization, 2% DPC in acetone was applied to a 2 cm by 2 cm area of upper inner arm skin. Throughout the roughly 25-week study period, patients were also given weekly therapeutic DPC doses on the scalp. The libraries were sequenced as a pool, and the TCR yield per sample differed mostly because of small variations in library volumes within the pool. Blood for TCR sequencing was provided by twenty-nine alopecia patients at one to four time points (pre-sensitization, 2, 6 and 24 weeks). Blood was sampled from patients pre-sensitization (week 0) and at 2, 6 and about 24 weeks after DPC sensitization. The mostly female patient cohort included alopecia areata with under or over 50% scalp involvement, alopecia totalis and alopecia universalis. Patch testing was done on the upper back using Finn chambers containing 0.01% DPC, and results were scored after 6 days according to International Contact Dermatitis Research Group standards. The study tracked peripheral blood TCR repertoire changes in vivo during primary and secondary sensitization to the hapten diphenylcyclopropenone (DPC) in alopecia patients. Overall study results and their limits: Patch test score was positively correlated with the number of PT1 expanded TCRs, with significance at thresholds 8, 16 and 32 but not at 4. Compared with pre-sensitization or healthy control sets, expanded TCRs formed significantly more large CDR3 similarity clusters, which is consistent with antigen-driven responses. After repeated subsampling, changes were observed in the strength of the expansion versus patch-test correlation and in the threshold at which the correlation became significant. DPC sensitization did not change the number of TCRs with a frequency above 1 in 1000, and there was no evidence of changes in global repertoire structure. Because every patient had alopecia, a presumed autoimmune disease, the patients' immune response might differ from that of healthy individuals.

In the paper's terms, the time point label means: patch test 2, 6 weeks after DPC sensitization. The sample's treatment or condition label is to be understood as: therapeutic diphenylcyclopropenone sensitization with weekly scalp DPC. At every patch-test visit, the blood draw took place before the patch test was put on. Eligible patients were aged 18 to 70, diagnosed with alopecia, deemed suitable for DPC therapy, and excluded if pregnant. Unfractionated whole blood was collected in Tempus Blood RNA tubes, and total RNA was extracted from that blood. Library prep was done by RACE. Sequencing used a NextSeq 500. During library preparation, unique molecular identifiers were attached to individual cDNA molecules so that TCRs could be counted in a quantitative, reproducible way. From each blood RNA sample, both TCR alpha and TCR beta chains were sequenced. Turning to the authors' computational methods: Samples had a median of roughly 98,000 TCRs, with a range from roughly 23,224 to 700,000. V, J and CDR3 annotation of the TCR reads was performed with the Decombinator software suite. To make PS versus PT1 abundance plots, every sample was subsampled to the same number of TCRs (28,000). TCRs were defined as expanded if absent before sensitization and observed at least eight times at the 2-week time point. Starting from the raw public reads, TCRdb applied fastp trimming at Q25, assembled clones with MiXCR and retained in-frame beta chains. Records with the same CDR3 protein are collapsed into one entry carrying the most frequent genes and DNA. The V and J calls and clone size are TCRdb's, not the authors'. The table for this sample lists roughly 120,000 distinct CDR3 sequences; roughly 10% of them were counted only once. The ten largest clones capture around 3.1% of the sample.

Concerning this clonotype: The antigen it recognizes is unknown. No base qualities exist here, and no much larger clone lies one base off it.

From the cysteine up to the phenylalanine, the CDR3 has a length of 15 residues. This entry keeps only the CDR3 DNA: 45 bases, framed from base 1. Ends trimmed: V by 9 bases, J by 3 bases; bases unmatched to a gene: 9. CDR1 ENHRY and CDR2 SYGVKD are derived from the germline V gene. The chain links TRBV10-3 with TRBJ2-5, and 11 bases in between align with TRBD2. The sequences come from whole blood, collected in connection with sensitization to the hapten diphenylcyclopropenone (DPC). The TCR was taken from a woman aged 40 to 50 with alopecia areata. Some clones in this sample may be carry-over from other donors' samples. The nucleotides read TGTGCCATTCACTCGACTAGCGGGGCCAAAGAGACCCAGTACTTC. Its product reads: CAIHSTSGAKETQYF.